The 22 T cell receptor beta chains below were found in one sample sequenced in a study of T cell responses to AZD1222 COVID-19 vaccine. Using immunoSEQ multiplex PCR, the repertoire was profiled, and TCRdb retains in-frame clones only, with some absent. Among some 110,000 clones listed, less than 95% were seen once. The material was peripheral blood, obtained 28 days after the second AZD1222 dose. These receptors were obtained from an adult who received the AZD1222 COVID-19 vaccine.

J is TRBJ2-7 and V is TRBV12-5, with D possibly matching TRBD1 (5 bases). Trimming shortened V by 7 bases and J by 4 bases, and 11 bases separated the two germline ends. The CDR3 consists of 12 residues. Germline-derived CDR1 and CDR2 are LGHNT and FRNRAP. This CDR3 is CASALDSYEQYF. The DNA of the CDR3 is TGTGCTAGTGCCCTCGACAGTTACGAGCAGTACTTC.

The chain has TRBV6-5 and TRBJ2-7; 8 positions agree with TRBD1. The CDR3 covers 12 residues. V shed 9 bases and J 7 bases; nucleotides not matched to a gene: 8. CDR1 and CDR2 from the germline V gene are MNHEY and SVGAGI. Here the CDR3 reads CASSRDRLEQYF. CDR3 coding DNA: TGTGCCAGTTCCAGGGACAGGTTGGAGCAGTACTTC.

Only one count was recorded for this clone. V usage is TRBV4-3 and J usage is TRBJ1-2, with D hard to call. Germline V CDR1 and CDR2: LGHNA, YSLEER. The CDR3 is 14 amino acids. V was clipped by 0 bases and J by 4 bases, with 9 bases between them. CDR3 in DNA: TGCGCCAGCAGCCAAGAGGCGGGTCCCTATGGCTACACCTTC. This sequence encodes CASSQEAGPYGYTF.

The J gene is TRBJ2-7, the V gene TRBV6-1, with D hard to call. CDR3 length equals 12 residues. Germline V gene sequence: CDR1 MNHNS, CDR2 SASEGT. The V and J ends lost 2 bases and 4 bases respectively, with 6 bases between them. The CDR3 nucleotides are TGTGCCAGCAGTGAAATTGGATACGAGCAGTACTTC. Amino acids: CASSEIGYEQYF.

The rearrangement joins TRBV30 to TRBJ1-2; 8 nucleotides line up with TRBD1. Germline V lookup: CDR1 GTSNPN, CDR2 SVGIG (reference sequence). The CDR3 runs 13 residues. The V segment lost 3 bases and the J segment 4 bases; nucleotides outside the gene matches: 4. The CDR3, as DNA: TGTGCCTGGAGACTACAGGGGGGCTATGGCTACACCTTC. Protein: CAWRLQGGYGYTF.

The rearrangement uses TRBV5-8 and TRBJ1-5; no definite D call. Trimming left V 4 bases short and J 10 bases short, with 15 bases between. The CDR3 totals 13 residues. Germline CDR1 SGHTS, CDR2 YDEGEE. The CDR3 loop is CASSAEEISPQHF. The CDR3, as DNA: TGTGCCAGCAGCGCGGAGGAAATCAGCCCCCAGCATTTT.

The chain combines TRBV12-3 or TRBV12-4 with TRBJ2-7, with a tentative D call TRBD1 (6 bases). This CDR3 region has 12 residues. The germline V and J ends were trimmed by 5 bases and 6 bases, with 11 bases remaining between them. DNA of the CDR3: TGTGCCAGCAGTCCCCGGGACACCGAGCAGTACTTC. Its translation: CASSPRDTEQYF.

The chain joins TRBV11-2 to TRBJ2-2; perhaps TRBD1 as D (6 bases). Germline CDR1 SGHAT, CDR2 FQNNGV. The CDR3 has 14 residues. Trimming shortened V by 5 bases and J by 4 bases, and 11 bases separated the two germline ends. The CDR3 DNA sequence: TGTGCCAGCAGCCTCACAGGGTCCACCGGGGAGCTGTTTTTT. As protein: CASSLTGSTGELFF.

The chain links TRBV18 to TRBJ2-7, with D possibly being TRBD1 (6 bases). This CDR3 has 13 amino acids. V was clipped by 6 bases and J by 7 bases, with 16 bases between them. Germline CDR1 is KGHSH and CDR2 is LQKENI. The DNA for the CDR3 is TGTGCCAGCTCGCCAAAGGGGGTATGGGAGCAGTACTTC. It specifies CASSPKGVWEQYF. The full variable domain, rest sourced from reference TRBV18 and TRBJ2-7, is NAGVMQNPRHLVRRRGQEARLRCSPMKGHSHVYWYRQLPEEGLKFMVYLQKENIIDESGMPKERFSAEFPKEGPSILRIQQVVRGDSAAYFCASSPKGVWEQYFGPGTRLTVT.

The rearrangement joins TRBV18 to TRBJ2-7; D may match TRBD1 or TRBD2 (6 bases each). This CDR3 is 15 amino acids long. The germline V and J ends were trimmed by 2 bases and 1 base, with 12 bases remaining between them. In germline, CDR1 is KGHSH, CDR2 LQKENI. CDR3 sequence (DNA): TGTGCCAGCTCACCAGGAGGGGGGAAATCCTACGAGCAGTACTTC. Translating gives CASSPGGGKSYEQYF.

V gene TRBV3-1 (or the pseudogene TRBV3-2) combines with J gene TRBJ2-3, with 9 positions matching TRBD2. The germline V gene encodes CDR1 LGHDT and CDR2 YNNKEL (reference sequence). With 9 bases clipped from V and 1 base from J, the junction kept 2 bases outside the gene matches. The CDR3 is made up of 13 amino acids. The CDR3 DNA reads TGTGCCAGTCGACTAGCGGGCACAGATACGCAGTATTTT. This translates into CASRLAGTDTQYF.

The chain uses TRBV2 and TRBJ2-2; D gene ambiguous. The germline V and J ends were trimmed by 4 bases and 6 bases, with 9 bases remaining between them. The CDR3 is made up of 13 amino acids. The germline V gene has CDR1 SNHLY and CDR2 FYNNEI. CDR3 sequence (DNA): TGTGCCAGCAGTGGCCGACATTCCGGGGAGCTGTTTTTT. This encodes CASSGRHSGELFF.

J is TRBJ2-1 and V is TRBV6-2 or TRBV6-3; TRBD2 matches at 10 bases. Germline V gene data show CDR1 as MNHEY and CDR2 as SVGEGT. The CDR3 contains 15 residues. With 6 bases clipped from V and 4 bases from J, the junction kept 6 bases outside the gene matches. The CDR3 nucleotides are TGTGCCAGCAGCCCGAGCGGGGGGGCTTACAATGAGCAGTTCTTC. Encoded protein: CASSPSGGAYNEQFF.

The J gene is TRBJ1-1, the V gene TRBV3-1 (or the pseudogene TRBV3-2); no definite D call. The CDR3 is 13 residues long. CDR1 is LGHDT, CDR2 YNNKEL, per germline (reference sequence). V lost 3 bases and J lost 6, with 11 bases in between. The CDR3, as DNA: TGTGCCAGCAGCCACGGAGGGTTCCCTGAAGCTTTCTTT. Translated: CASSHGGFPEAFF.

The chain recombines TRBV9 with TRBJ1-5; D perhaps matches TRBD1 (6 bases). The CDR3 runs to 13 residues. The ends were cut back, 7 bases at V and 2 bases at J, with 10 bases in the middle. Germline assignment: CDR1 SGDLS and CDR2 YYNGEE. The CDR3 DNA reads as TGTGCCAGCGGACAGTGGGGCAATCAGCCCCAGCATTTT. Translated, it gives CASGQWGNQPQHF.

This chain links TRBV7-8 with TRBJ2-7; D remains unclear. V was cut by 5 bases and J by 3 bases, with 11 bases left in between. Germline V gene sequence: CDR1 SGHVS, CDR2 FQNEAQ. This CDR3 has 13 amino acids. The CDR3 sequence: CASSTSWLYEQYF. Written as DNA, the CDR3 is TGTGCCAGCAGCACCTCATGGCTCTACGAGCAGTACTTC. Drawing the rest from reference TRBV7-8 and TRBJ2-7, the complete variable domain is GAGVSQSPRYKVAKRGQDVALRCDPISGHVSLFWYQQALGQGPEFLTYFQNEAQLDKSGLPSDRFFAERPEGSVSTLKIQRTQQEDSAVYLCASSTSWLYEQYFGPGTRLTVT.

The chain couples TRBV12-3 or TRBV12-4 to TRBJ1-6, with D uncertain. The CDR3 is 13 amino acids. V was trimmed by 4 bases and J by 13 bases, leaving 14 bases between them. Written as DNA, the CDR3 is TGTGCCAGCAGTTCGGCCCGCCAAGAGCCCCTCCACTTT. It yields the protein CASSSARQEPLHF.

The V gene is TRBV27, the J gene TRBJ2-7; tentative D call: TRBD1 (6 bases). Trimming removed 4 bases from V and 3 bases from J, with 13 bases in between. Looked up from germline, CDR1 is MNHEY and CDR2 is SMNVEV (reference sequence). CDR3 size: 14 residues. CDR3 residues: CASSSQGKNYEQYF. CDR3 coding DNA: TGTGCCAGCAGTTCACAGGGAAAGAACTACGAGCAGTACTTC.

The rearrangement links TRBV27 to TRBJ1-1; no clear D. Germline V CDR1 and CDR2: MNHEY, SMNVEV (reference sequence). V dropped 2 bases and J dropped 4 bases, with 14 bases sitting between them. The CDR3 runs 15 residues. The CDR3 is CASSLGYRGTTEAFF. For the CDR3, the DNA is TGTGCCAGCAGTTTAGGATATCGGGGAACCACTGAAGCTTTCTTT.

Remarks on this clone: The sample holds other DNA sequences that translate to the same CDR3. This chain connects TRBV12-3 or TRBV12-4 to TRBJ2-7; unclear D gene. This CDR3 is built from 11 residues. With 6 bases removed from V and 3 bases from J, the gap between germline ends came to 6 bases. The CDR3 region is CASSSLYEQYF. CDR3 DNA: TGTGCCAGCAGCTCACTCTACGAGCAGTACTTC.

This sequence joins TRBV12-3 or TRBV12-4 and TRBJ1-1; D is perhaps TRBD1 (5 bases). The V end lost 3 bases, the J end lost 1 base, and 6 bases lay between the germline ends. The CDR3 runs to 13 residues. CDR3 in amino acids: CASSLQGNTEAFF. In DNA form, the CDR3 reads TGTGCCAGCAGTTTGCAGGGGAACACTGAAGCTTTCTTT.

In the case of this clone: Germline is not matched at one junction end, which may reflect a read error. This chain uses TRBV18 with TRBJ2-7; D possibly corresponds to TRBD2 (5 bases). The CDR3 is 14 residues long. Per the germline V gene, CDR1 is KGHSH and CDR2 is LQKENI. The CDR3 protein is CASSPDGNSHEQYF. The CDR3, as DNA: TGTGCCAGCTCACCAGACGGGAACTCCCACGAGCAGTACTTC.